The entry that follows covers one T cell receptor (beta chain) sequence. This clone was counted only a few times. This clone's antigen is unknown. No clone much larger than this one lies a single base away; base qualities are absent. The data belong to a study of blood T cell repertoires in COVID-19 (dated by TCRdb to the early 2020s). Describing the broader study: Collaborator samples came from the United States, Italy and Spain and covered acute and convalescent phases of COVID-19. Where HLA class I and class II types were available, the types were taken from metadata supplied by the sample provider, not from assay-based typing. The repertoires were released in a freely available public database meant as a resource for research on the immune response to SARS-CoV-2. The material from the prospective study consisted of cDNA or gDNA derived from T cells, B-cell-depleted T cells, or PBMCs. Samples were obtained from the ongoing ImmuneRACE study (first 160 participants) and from some 1,300 subjects provided by 6 global collaborators. The dataset comprised deeply sampled blood TCRbeta repertoires from subjects exposed to, actively infected with, or recovered from COVID-19. A de-identified subject ID, COVID-19 status, age in years and sex were almost always included in the sample metadata. The paper as a whole reports these results and caveats: The amount of clinical and demographic metadata varied by source and participant and was provided uncurated.

One collaborating source in Seattle enrolled patients while the patients were actively infected and followed the patients over time throughout the course of disease. Collaborating institutions collected whole blood in K2EDTA tubes following their own protocols. For TCRbeta analysis, collaborator samples were shipped as frozen whole blood, as isolated PBMCs, or as DNA extracted from either sample type. The immunoSEQ Assay, a bias-controlled multiplex PCR, was used to amplify TCRbeta CDR3 regions from genomic DNA. The paper's data handling went like this. Within the assay, amplification of reference gene primers was used to estimate how many nucleated cells each sample contained. To quantify the absolute abundance of each unique TCRbeta CDR3 rearrangement, sequence reads were collapsed and filtered. For each sample, productive Simpson clonality was calculated as the square root of Simpson's diversity index over productive rearrangements. TCRdb limited this immuneACCESS table to in-frame rearrangements with V and J called. A share of clones is missing; checked studies link under half to unresolved V genes, and the rest is unexplained. That table gives V, J and clone size, and the DNA gave D and trimming. The sample includes about 200,000 clones, with around nine tenths observed a single time. The ten most abundant clones make up roughly a sixth of the sample.

The CDR3 sequence holds 15 residues, the cysteine and phenylalanine included. Only the CDR3 part of the read is kept: 45 bases, read in frame from the first base. V and J are truncated by 1 base and 9 bases respectively, leaving an intervening sequence of 13 bases. CDR1 and CDR2 (SGHTA, FQGTGA) derive from the germline V gene. The chain links TRBV7-3 with TRBJ1-6; matching of 6 bases hints at TRBD1 as the D gene. Sequenced material: peripheral blood. The TCR comes from a man aged 50-60 years with COVID-19, enrolled during active disease. CDR3 reads: CASSLSGGAGSPLHF. The sequence in DNA is TGTGCCAGCAGCTTAAGTGGGGGCGCCGGTTCACCCCTCCACTTT.